These 11 T cell receptor beta chains came from one sample sequenced in a study of blood T cell repertoires in COVID-19. Method: immunoSEQ multiplex PCR; TCRdb's copy keeps in-frame clones and lacks some. This sample has more than 95,000 clones; roughly 88% occur once, and the top ten carry around 7.3%. Sequencing used peripheral blood. All receptors come from a man over 45 with acute or convalescent COVID-19.

The chain recombines TRBV4-3 with TRBJ2-2, with 9 bases identical to TRBD2. The CDR3 is 17 residues long. Germline V gene sequence: CDR1 LGHNA, CDR2 YSLEER. After removal of 0 bases from V and 6 bases from J, the junction contained 8 bases not matched to a gene. DNA of the CDR3: TGCGCCAGCAGCCAAGAAGGGCGGATAGCGGGAGCCGGGGAGCTGTTTTTT. Its translation is CASSQEGRIAGAGELFF.

V gene TRBV18 combines with J gene TRBJ2-7; D unresolved. The V end was cut by 6 bases, the J end by 0 bases, with 12 bases between. This CDR3 comprises 14 residues. From germline, CDR1 is KGHSH and CDR2 LQKENI. CDR3 DNA: TGTGCCAGCTCCCGAGAGGTTAGCTCCTACGAGCAGTACTTC. Protein: CASSREVSSYEQYF.

The V and J genes are TRBV15 and TRBJ2-3; D is possibly TRBD2 (5 bases). The V end lost 1 base, the J end lost 6 bases, and 8 bases lay between the germline ends. The CDR3 is made up of 13 amino acids. Germline lookup yields CDR1 LNHNV and CDR2 YYDKDF (reference sequence). The CDR3 region is CATSRAGVDTQYF. CDR3 in DNA: TGTGCCACCAGCAGAGCCGGGGTTGATACGCAGTATTTT.

V gene TRBV18 combines with J gene TRBJ2-7, with no clear D. Germline V gene sequence: CDR1 KGHSH, CDR2 LQKENI. The CDR3 loop spans 16 amino acids. V was pared by 0 bases and J by 2 bases, with 14 bases between. The DNA for the CDR3 is TGTGCCAGCTCACCACCGACACCGGCAACGACCTACGAGCAGTACTTC. This codes for CASSPPTPATTYEQYF.

V is TRBV12-5 and J is TRBJ1-5; possible D gene TRBD1, 6 bases. Germline CDR1 reads LGHNT; CDR2 reads FRNRAP. This CDR3 is built from 15 residues. The V and J ends lost 1 base and 7 bases respectively, with 14 bases between them. The chain's CDR3 is CASGLATGPGQPQHF. In DNA, the CDR3 is TGTGCTAGTGGTTTGGCTACAGGGCCGGGCCAGCCCCAGCATTTT.

The chain couples TRBV6-5 to TRBJ2-3; no definite D call. The length of the CDR3 is 13 residues. The V gene's germline CDR1 is MNHEY and CDR2 SVGAGI. The V end lost 5 bases, the J end lost 8 bases, and 14 bases lay between the germline ends. The CDR3, as DNA: TGTGCCAGCAGTCGCGCTAGTACGGGTACGCAGTATTTT. Encoded protein: CASSRASTGTQYF.

V and J are TRBV5-1 and TRBJ1-6, with 9 bases fitting TRBD1. CDR1 is SGHRS, CDR2 YFSETQ, per germline. The CDR3 totals 15 residues. J was trimmed by 7 bases and V by 4 bases; bases with no gene match: 6. The CDR3 reads CASSRTGTGNSPLHF. The CDR3 DNA reads TGCGCCAGCAGCAGGACCGGGACAGGGAATTCACCCCTCCACTTT.

The chain employs TRBV3-1 (or the pseudogene TRBV3-2) and TRBJ1-6; perhaps TRBD1 as D (6 bases). The CDR3 runs to 19 residues. Per the germline V gene, CDR1 is LGHDT and CDR2 is YNNKEL (reference sequence). V lost 0 bases and J 1 base, leaving 16 bases between the germline ends. The CDR3 coding sequence is TGTGCCAGCAGCCAAGACCCGCCGGGGCAGGGGTCCTATAATTCACCCCTCCACTTT. Translating it yields CASSQDPPGQGSYNSPLHF.

The chain has TRBV21-1 and TRBJ1-2; the tabulated D call, TRBD1, remains unverified against the DNA. TRBV21-1 is described as a pseudogene. The CDR3 totals 17 residues. CDR3 protein: CASSTATHLRGHYGYTF. The DNA of the CDR3 is TGTGCCAGCAGCACCGCAACGCACTTAAGGGGGCACTATGGCTACACCTTC.

V usage is TRBV3-1 (or the pseudogene TRBV3-2) and J usage is TRBJ1-2; 9 bases agree with TRBD1. Germline V gives CDR1 LGHDT, CDR2 YNNKEL (reference sequence). V lost 3 bases and J lost 4; bases outside the gene matches: 6. The CDR3 sequence is 15 residues long. The CDR3 bases are TGTGCCAGCAGCCACCCGGGACAGGGCGCCTATGGCTACACCTTC. It yields the protein CASSHPGQGAYGYTF.

The rearrangement joins TRBV6-6 to TRBJ1-4; D remains unclear. The length of the CDR3 is 16 residues. V shed 2 bases and J shed 7 bases, with 17 bases lying between them. Germline CDR1 reads MNHNY; CDR2 reads SVGAGI (reference sequence). The CDR3 DNA sequence: TGTGCCAGCAGTTACGGTCAGGATGCGAACGGTGAAAAACTGTTTTTT. Its translation is CASSYGQDANGEKLFF.